The entry below describes one T cell receptor beta chain. Other DNA sequences of this sample code for an identical CDR3. The data are from a study of blood T cell repertoires in COVID-19. Study at large: Samples of COVID-19 (acute and convalescent) were obtained from the United States, Italy and Spain. In each case, the material was cDNA or gDNA derived from T cells, B-cell-depleted T cells, or PBMCs.

In the original analysis: Nucleated cell number was recorded as an estimate derived from reference gene primer amplification. The table came from immunoSEQ multiplex PCR; TCRdb's copy has only in-frame clones and leaves some out. V and J calls and clone size follow that table, whereas D and trimming were derived from the DNA. The sample includes 98,000 or so clones, more than 85% of them seen just once. Germline loops: CDR1 SGDLS, CDR2 YYNGEE. Trimming removed 2 bases at V and 0 bases at J, with 9 bases between. The CDR3 loop spans 14 amino acids. This receptor was taken from a human donor in a cohort sampled during active COVID-19. The specimen sequenced was peripheral blood. The rearrangement joins TRBV9 to TRBJ2-7; maybe TRBD2 (6 bases). The CDR3 coding sequence is TGTGCCAGCAGCGTGGGAGGATTCTCCTACGAGCAGTACTTC. Amino acid sequence: CASSVGGFSYEQYF.